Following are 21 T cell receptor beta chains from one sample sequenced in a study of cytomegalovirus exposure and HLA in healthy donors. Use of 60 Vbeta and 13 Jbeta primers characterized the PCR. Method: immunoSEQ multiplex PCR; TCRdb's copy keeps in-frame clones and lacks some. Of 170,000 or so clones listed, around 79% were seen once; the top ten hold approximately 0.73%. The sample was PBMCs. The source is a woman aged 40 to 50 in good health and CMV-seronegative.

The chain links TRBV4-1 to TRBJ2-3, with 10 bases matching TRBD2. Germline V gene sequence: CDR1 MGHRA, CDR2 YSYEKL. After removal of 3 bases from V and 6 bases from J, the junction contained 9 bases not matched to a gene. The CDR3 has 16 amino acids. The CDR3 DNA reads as TGCGCCAGCAGCCAGCCGACTAGCGGGCTGATGGATACGCAGTATTTT. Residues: CASSQPTSGLMDTQYF.

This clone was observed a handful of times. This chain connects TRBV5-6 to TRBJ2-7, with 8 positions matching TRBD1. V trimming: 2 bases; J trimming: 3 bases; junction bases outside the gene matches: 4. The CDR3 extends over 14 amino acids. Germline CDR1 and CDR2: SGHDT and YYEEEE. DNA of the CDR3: TGTGCCAGCAGCTTTTTGGACAGGGTCTACGAGCAGTACTTC. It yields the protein CASSFLDRVYEQYF. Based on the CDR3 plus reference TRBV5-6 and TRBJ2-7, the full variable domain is DAGVTQSPTHLIKTRGQQVTLRCSPKSGHDTVSWYQQALGQGPQFIFQYYEEEERQRGNFPDRFSGHQFPNYSSELNVNALLLGDSALYLCASSFLDRVYEQYFGPGTRLTVT.

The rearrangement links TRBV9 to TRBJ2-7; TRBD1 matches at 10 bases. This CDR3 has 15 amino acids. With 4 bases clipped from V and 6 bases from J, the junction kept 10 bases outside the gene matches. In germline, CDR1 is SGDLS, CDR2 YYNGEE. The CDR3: CASSTQTGGGSEQYF. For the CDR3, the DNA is TGTGCCAGCAGCACACAGACAGGGGGCGGCAGCGAGCAGTACTTC.

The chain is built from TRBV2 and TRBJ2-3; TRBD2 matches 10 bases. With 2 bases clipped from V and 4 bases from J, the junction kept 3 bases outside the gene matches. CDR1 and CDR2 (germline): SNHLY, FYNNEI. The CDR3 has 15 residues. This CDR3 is CASSESGRAADTQYF. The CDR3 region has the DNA TGTGCCAGCAGTGAAAGCGGGAGGGCCGCAGATACGCAGTATTTT.

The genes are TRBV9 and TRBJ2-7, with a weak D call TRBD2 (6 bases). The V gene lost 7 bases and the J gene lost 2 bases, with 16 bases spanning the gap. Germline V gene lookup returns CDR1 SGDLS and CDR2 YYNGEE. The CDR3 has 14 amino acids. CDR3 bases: TGTGCCAGCGGAGAGGGACTGGCTCCCTACGAGCAGTACTTC. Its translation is CASGEGLAPYEQYF. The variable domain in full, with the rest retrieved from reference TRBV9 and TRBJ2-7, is DSGVTQTPKHLITATGQRVTLRCSPRSGDLSVYWYQQSLDQGLQFLIQYYNGEERAKGNILERFSAQQFPDLHSELNLSSLELGDSALYFCASGEGLAPYEQYFGPGTRLTVT.

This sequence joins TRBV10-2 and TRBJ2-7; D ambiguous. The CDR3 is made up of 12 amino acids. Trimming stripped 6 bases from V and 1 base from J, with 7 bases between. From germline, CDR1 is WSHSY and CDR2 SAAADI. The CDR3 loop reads CASRQISYEQYF. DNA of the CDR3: TGCGCCAGCAGACAGATTTCCTACGAGCAGTACTTC.

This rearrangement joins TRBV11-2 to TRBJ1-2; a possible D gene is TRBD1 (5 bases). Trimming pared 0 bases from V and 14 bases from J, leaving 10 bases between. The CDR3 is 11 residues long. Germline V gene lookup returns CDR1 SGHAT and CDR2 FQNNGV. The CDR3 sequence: CASSLDGGGTF. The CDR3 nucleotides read TGTGCCAGCAGCTTAGATGGGGGGGGGACCTTC.

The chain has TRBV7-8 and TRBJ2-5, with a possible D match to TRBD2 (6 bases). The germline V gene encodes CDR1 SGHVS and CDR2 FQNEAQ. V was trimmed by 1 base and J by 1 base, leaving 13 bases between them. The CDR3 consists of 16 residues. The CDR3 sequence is CASSLDNRDFQETQYF. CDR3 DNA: TGTGCCAGCAGCTTAGATAACCGGGACTTCCAAGAGACCCAGTACTTC.

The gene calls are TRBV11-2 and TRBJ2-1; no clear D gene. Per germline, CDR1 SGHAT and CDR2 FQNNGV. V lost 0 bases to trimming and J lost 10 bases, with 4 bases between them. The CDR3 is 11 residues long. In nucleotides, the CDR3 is TGTGCCAGCAGCTTAGATGAGGAGCAGTTCTTC. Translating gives CASSLDEEQFF.

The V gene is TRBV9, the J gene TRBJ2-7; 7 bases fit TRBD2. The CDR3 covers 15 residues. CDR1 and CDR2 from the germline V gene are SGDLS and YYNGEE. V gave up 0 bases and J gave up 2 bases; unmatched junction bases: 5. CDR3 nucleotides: TGTGCCAGCAGCGTAGGCGGGAGCGACACCTACGAGCAGTACTTC. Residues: CASSVGGSDTYEQYF.

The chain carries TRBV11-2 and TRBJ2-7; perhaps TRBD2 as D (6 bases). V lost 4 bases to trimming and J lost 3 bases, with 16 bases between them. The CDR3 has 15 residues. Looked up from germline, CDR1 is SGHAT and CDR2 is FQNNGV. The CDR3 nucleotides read TGTGCCAGCAGCTCCCCTGCTAGCGCGATCTACGAGCAGTACTTC. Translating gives CASSSPASAIYEQYF.

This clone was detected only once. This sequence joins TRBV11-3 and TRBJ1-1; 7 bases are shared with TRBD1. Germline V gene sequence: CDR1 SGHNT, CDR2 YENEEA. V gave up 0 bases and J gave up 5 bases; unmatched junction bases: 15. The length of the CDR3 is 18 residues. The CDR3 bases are TGTGCCAGCAGCTTAGATCTGTCAGGGGGTTTTTTTGGAACTGAAGCTTTCTTT. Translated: CASSLDLSGGFFGTEAFF.

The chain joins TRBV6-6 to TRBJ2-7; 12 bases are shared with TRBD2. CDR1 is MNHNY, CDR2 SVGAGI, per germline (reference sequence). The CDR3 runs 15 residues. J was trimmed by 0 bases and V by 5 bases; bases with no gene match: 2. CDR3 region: CASSLAGGSSYEQYF. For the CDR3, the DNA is TGTGCCAGCAGTCTAGCGGGAGGGTCCTCCTACGAGCAGTACTTC.

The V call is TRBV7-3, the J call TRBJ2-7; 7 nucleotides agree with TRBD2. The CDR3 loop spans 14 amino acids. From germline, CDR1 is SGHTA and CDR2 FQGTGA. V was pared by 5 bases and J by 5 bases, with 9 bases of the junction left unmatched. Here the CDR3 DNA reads TGTGCCAGCAGCCAAAGCGGGATATCGAACGAGCAGTACTTC. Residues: CASSQSGISNEQYF.

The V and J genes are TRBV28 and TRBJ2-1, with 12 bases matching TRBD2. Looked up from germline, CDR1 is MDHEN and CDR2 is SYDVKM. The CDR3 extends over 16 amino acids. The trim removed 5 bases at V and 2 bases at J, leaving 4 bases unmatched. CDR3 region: CASSLAGGTTYNEQFF. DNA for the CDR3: TGTGCCAGCAGTCTAGCGGGGGGGACGACCTACAATGAGCAGTTCTTC.

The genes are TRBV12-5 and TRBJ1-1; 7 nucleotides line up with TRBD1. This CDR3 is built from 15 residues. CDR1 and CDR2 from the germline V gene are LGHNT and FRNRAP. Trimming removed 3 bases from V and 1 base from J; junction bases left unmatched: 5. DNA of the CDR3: TGTGCTAGTGGTTTCCCGACAGGGACGAACACTGAAGCTTTCTTT. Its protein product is CASGFPTGTNTEAFF.

CDR3 DNA: TGTGCCAGCAGCTCTGGTAGGGGGATTCATAGCAATCAGCCCCAGCATTTT. Its translation: CASSSGRGIHSNQPQHF. The chain carries TRBV7-2 and TRBJ1-5; D may be TRBD1 (6 bases). The CDR3 consists of 17 residues. Between the trimmed V and J ends, which lost 4 bases and 0 bases, there was a span of 16 bases. Germline assignment: CDR1 SGHTA and CDR2 FQGNSA.

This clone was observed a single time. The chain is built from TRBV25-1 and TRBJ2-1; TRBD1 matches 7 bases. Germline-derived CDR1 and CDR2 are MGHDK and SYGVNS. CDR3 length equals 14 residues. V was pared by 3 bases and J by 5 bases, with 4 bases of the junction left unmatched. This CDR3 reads CASSDRGHHNEQFF. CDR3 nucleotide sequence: TGTGCCAGCAGTGATAGGGGGCACCACAATGAGCAGTTCTTC. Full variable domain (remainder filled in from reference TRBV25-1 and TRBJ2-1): EADIYQTPRYLVIGTGKKITLECSQTMGHDKMYWYQQDPGMELHLIHYSYGVNSTEKGDLSSESTVSRIRTEHFPLTLESARPSHTSQYLCASSDRGHHNEQFFGPGTRLTVL.

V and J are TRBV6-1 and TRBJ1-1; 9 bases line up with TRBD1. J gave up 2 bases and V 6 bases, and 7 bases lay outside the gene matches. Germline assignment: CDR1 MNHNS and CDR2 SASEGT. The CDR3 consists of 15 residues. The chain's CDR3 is CASSLWGQGNTEAFF. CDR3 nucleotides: TGTGCCAGCAGCCTTTGGGGACAGGGAAACACTGAAGCTTTCTTT.

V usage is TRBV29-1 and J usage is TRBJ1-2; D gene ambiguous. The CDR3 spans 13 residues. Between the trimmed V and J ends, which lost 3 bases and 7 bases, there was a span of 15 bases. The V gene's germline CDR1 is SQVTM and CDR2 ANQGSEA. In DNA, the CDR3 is TGCAGCGTTGATTCAGGTCTGGCGACTGGCTACACCTTC. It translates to CSVDSGLATGYTF.

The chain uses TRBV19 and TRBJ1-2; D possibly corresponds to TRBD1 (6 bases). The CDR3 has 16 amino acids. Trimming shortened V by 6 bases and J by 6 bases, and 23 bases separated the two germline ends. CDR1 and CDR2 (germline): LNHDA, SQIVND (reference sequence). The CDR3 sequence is CASSPNPGQSVHGYTF. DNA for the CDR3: TGTGCCAGTAGCCCTAACCCCGGACAGAGCGTTCATGGCTACACCTTC.